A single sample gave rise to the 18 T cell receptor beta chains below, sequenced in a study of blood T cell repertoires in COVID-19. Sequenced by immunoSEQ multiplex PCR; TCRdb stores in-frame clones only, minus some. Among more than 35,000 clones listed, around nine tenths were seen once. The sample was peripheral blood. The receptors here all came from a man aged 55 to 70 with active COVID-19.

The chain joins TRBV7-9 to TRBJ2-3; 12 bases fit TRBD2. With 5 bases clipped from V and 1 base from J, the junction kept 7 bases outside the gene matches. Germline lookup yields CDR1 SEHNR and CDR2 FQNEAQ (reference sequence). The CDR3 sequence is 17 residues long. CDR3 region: CASSPPRLAGGTDTQYF. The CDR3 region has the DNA TGTGCCAGCAGCCCCCCGCGACTAGCGGGAGGCACAGATACGCAGTATTTT.

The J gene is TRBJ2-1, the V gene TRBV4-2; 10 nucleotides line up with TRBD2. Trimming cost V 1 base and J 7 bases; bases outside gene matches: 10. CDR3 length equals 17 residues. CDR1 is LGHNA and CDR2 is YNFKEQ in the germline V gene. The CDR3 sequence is CASSQVLAGESGNEQFF. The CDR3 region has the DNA TGTGCCAGCAGCCAAGTTCTAGCGGGGGAGTCGGGGAATGAGCAGTTCTTC.

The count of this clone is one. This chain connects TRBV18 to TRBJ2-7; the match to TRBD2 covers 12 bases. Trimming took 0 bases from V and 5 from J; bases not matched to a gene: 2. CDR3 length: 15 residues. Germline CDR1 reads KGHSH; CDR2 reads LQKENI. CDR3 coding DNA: TGTGCCAGCTCACCACCGACTAGCGGGAGCGACGAGCAGTACTTC. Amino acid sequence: CASSPPTSGSDEQYF.

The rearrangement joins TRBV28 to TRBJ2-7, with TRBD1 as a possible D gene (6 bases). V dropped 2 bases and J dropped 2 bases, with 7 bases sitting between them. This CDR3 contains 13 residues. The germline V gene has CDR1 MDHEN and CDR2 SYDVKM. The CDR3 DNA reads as TGTGCCAGCAGTTTAGGGGGCCCCTACGAGCAGTACTTC. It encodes CASSLGGPYEQYF.

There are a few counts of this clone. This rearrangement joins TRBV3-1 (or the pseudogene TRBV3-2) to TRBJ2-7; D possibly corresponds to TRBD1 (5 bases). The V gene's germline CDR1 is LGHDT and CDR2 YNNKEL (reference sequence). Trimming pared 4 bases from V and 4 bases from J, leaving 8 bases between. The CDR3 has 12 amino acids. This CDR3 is CASSLKGYEQYF. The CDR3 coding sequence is TGTGCCAGCAGCCTAAAGGGGTACGAGCAGTACTTC.

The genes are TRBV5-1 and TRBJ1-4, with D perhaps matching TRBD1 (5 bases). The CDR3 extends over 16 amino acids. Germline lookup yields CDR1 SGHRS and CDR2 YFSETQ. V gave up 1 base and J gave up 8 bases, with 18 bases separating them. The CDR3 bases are TGCGCCAGCAGCTTGAGTCGGGGGAGAGGGGAAGAAAAACTGTTTTTT. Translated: CASSLSRGRGEEKLFF.

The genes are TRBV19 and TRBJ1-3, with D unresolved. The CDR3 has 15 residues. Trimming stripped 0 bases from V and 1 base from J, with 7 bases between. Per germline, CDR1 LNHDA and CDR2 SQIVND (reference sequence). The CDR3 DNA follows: TGTGCCAGTAGTATAGATCGGGGATCTGGAAACACCATATATTTT. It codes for CASSIDRGSGNTIYF.

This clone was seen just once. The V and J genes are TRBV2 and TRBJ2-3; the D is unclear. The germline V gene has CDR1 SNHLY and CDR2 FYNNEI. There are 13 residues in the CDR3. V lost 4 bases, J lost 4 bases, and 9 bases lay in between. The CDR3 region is CASSVETADTQYF. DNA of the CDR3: TGTGCCAGCAGTGTCGAAACGGCAGATACGCAGTATTTT.

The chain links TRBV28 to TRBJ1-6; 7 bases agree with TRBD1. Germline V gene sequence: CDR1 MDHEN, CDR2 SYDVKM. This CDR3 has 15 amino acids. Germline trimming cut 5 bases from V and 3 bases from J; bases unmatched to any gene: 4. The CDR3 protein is CASSQQGSYNSPLHF. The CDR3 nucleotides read TGTGCCAGCAGTCAACAGGGGAGCTATAATTCACCCCTCCACTTT.

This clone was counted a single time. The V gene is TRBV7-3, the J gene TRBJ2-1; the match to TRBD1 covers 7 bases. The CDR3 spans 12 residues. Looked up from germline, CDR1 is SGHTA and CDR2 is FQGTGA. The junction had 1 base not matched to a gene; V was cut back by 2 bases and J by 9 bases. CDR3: CASSLDRAEQFF. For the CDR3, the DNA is TGTGCCAGCAGCTTAGACAGGGCTGAGCAGTTCTTC.

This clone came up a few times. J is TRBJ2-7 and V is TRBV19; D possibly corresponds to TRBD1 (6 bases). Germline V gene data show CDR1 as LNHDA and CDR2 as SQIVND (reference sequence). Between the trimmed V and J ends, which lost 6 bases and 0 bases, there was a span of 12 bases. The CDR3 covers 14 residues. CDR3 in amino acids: CASSRQESSYEQYF. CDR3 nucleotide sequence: TGTGCCAGTAGCCGACAGGAGAGCTCCTACGAGCAGTACTTC.

CDR3 amino acids: CATNLGGRTYEQYF. The CDR3 DNA sequence: TGTGCCACCAATCTGGGGGGGCGGACCTACGAGCAGTACTTC. The chain recombines TRBV24-1 with TRBJ2-7; a possible D gene is TRBD2 (7 bases). The CDR3 contains 14 residues. Trimming cost V 8 bases and J 2 bases, with 15 bases left between them. The germline V gene encodes CDR1 KGHDR and CDR2 SFDVKD.

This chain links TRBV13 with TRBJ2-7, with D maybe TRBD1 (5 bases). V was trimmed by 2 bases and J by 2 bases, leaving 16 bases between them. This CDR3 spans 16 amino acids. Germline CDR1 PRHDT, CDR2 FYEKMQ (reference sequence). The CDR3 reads CASSLYQGPRAYEQYF. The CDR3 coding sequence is TGTGCCAGCAGCTTATACCAGGGCCCAAGGGCCTACGAGCAGTACTTC.

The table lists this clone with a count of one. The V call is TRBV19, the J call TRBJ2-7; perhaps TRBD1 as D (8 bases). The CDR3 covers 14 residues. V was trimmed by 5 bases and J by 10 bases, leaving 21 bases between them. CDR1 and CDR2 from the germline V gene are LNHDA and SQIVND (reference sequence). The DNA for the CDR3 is TGTGCCAGTAGTTCTCAAGCGGGACAGGCCTATCAGTACTTC. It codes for CASSSQAGQAYQYF.

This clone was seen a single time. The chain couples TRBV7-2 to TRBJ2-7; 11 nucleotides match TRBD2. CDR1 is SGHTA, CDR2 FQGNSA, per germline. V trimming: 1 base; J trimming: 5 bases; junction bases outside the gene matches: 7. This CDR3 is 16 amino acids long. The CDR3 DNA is TGTGCCAGCAGCTTAGGCACTAGCGGGAGACGAAACGAGCAGTACTTC. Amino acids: CASSLGTSGRRNEQYF.

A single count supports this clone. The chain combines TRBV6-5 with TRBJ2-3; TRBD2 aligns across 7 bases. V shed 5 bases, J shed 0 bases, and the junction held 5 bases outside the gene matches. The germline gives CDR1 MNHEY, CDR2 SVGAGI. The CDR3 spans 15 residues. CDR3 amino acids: CASSPRAGSTDTQYF. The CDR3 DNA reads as TGTGCCAGCAGTCCCCGAGCGGGAAGCACAGATACGCAGTATTTT.

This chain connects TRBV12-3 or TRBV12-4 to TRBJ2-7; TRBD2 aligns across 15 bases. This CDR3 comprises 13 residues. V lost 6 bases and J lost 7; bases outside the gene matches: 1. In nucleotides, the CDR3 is TGTGCCAGCAGGGGACTAGCGGGAGGTGAGCAGTACTTC. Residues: CASRGLAGGEQYF.

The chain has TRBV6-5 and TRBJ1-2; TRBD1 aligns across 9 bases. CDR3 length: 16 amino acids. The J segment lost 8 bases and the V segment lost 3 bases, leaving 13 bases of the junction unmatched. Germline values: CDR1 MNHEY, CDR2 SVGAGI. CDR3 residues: CASSYREGQGLWGYTF. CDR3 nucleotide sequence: TGTGCCAGCAGTTATCGGGAAGGACAGGGGCTATGGGGCTACACCTTC.